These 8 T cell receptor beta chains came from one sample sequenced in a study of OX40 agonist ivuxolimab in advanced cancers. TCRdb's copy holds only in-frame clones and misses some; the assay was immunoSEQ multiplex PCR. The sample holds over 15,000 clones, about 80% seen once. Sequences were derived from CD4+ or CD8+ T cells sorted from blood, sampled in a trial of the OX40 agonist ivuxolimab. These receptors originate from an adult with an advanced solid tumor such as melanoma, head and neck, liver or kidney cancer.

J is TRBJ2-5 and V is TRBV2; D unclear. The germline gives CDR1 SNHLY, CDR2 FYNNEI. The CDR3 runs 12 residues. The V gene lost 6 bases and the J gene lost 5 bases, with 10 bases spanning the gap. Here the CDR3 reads CASRVVGETQYF. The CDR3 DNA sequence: TGTGCCAGCAGGGTGGTAGGGGAGACCCAGTACTTC.

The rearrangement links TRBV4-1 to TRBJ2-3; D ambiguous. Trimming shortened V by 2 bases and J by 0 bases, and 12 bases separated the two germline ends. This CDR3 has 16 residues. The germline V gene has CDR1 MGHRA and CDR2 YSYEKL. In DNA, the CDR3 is TGCGCCAGCAGCCAATCGATTACGAGCAGCACAGATACGCAGTATTTT. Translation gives CASSQSITSSTDTQYF.

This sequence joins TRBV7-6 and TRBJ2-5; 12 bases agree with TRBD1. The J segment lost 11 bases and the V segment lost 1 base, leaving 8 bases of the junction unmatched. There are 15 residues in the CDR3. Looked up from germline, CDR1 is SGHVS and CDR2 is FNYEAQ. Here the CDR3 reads CASSLEGTGGREQYF. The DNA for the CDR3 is TGTGCCAGCAGCTTAGAAGGGACAGGGGGCAGGGAGCAGTACTTC.

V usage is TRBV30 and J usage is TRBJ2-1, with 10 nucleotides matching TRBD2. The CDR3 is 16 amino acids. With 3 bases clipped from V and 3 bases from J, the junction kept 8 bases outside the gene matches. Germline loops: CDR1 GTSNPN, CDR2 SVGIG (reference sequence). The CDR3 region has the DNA TGTGCCTGGAGCACAGGGACTAGCGTTTTCTACAATGAGCAGTTCTTC. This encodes CAWSTGTSVFYNEQFF.

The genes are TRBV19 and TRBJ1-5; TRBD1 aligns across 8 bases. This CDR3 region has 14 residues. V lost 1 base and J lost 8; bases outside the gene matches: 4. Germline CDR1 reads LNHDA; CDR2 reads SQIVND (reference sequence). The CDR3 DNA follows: TGTGCCAGTAGTATAGGACAGGGGATGAAGCCCCAGCATTTT. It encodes CASSIGQGMKPQHF.

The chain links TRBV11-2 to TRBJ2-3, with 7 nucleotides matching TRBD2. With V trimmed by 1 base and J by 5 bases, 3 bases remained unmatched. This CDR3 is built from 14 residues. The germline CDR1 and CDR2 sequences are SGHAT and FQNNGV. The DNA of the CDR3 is TGTGCCAGCAGCTTAGGGGGCGGGAGAGATACGCAGTATTTT. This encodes CASSLGGGRDTQYF.

The CDR3, as DNA: TGTGCCAGCAGTGAAGTTCTTAGCGTAGAGACCCAGTACTTC. It encodes CASSEVLSVETQYF. This sequence joins TRBV2 and TRBJ2-5; tentatively, D is TRBD2 (5 bases). Germline V gene data show CDR1 as SNHLY and CDR2 as FYNNEI. The CDR3 is made up of 14 amino acids. V shed 1 base and J shed 4 bases, with 10 bases lying between them.

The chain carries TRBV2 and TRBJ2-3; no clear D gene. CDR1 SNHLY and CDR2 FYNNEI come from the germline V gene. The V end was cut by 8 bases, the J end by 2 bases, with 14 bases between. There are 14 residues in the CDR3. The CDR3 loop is CASYGSLVTDTQYF. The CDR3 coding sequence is TGTGCCAGCTACGGGTCGCTAGTCACAGATACGCAGTATTTT.